Many counts were recorded for the clone carrying this TCR beta chain. Antigen specificity is unknown. The sample is drawn from a study of Graves' ophthalmopathy and Graves' hyperthyroidism. Study conclusions and caveats: Blood was where most expanded thyroid clonotypes above 0.001 frequency also turned up. Ophthalmopathy progression cases were predicted by the model with 70% to 71% sensitivity and approximately 74% specificity. Using 13 signatures, a model distinguished ophthalmopathy from stable hyperthyroidism, reaching roughly 90% sensitivity and approximately 81% specificity.

This CDR3 has 13 amino acids. Germline CDR1 is SEHNR and CDR2 is FQNEAQ (reference sequence). The V gene lost 4 bases and the J gene lost 4 bases, with 10 bases spanning the gap. From RNA, the CDR3 regions of TCR beta chains were amplified and sequenced. HTBI-primed RT-PCR formed the first round, and a multiplex PCR formed the second. TCRdb re-analysed the multiplex PCR reads in MiXCR, keeping a single row per CDR3 protein. This sample has some 360,000 distinct CDR3 sequences; 15% to 20% occur once, and the top ten carry roughly 2.4%. The receptor was derived from an adult woman with stable Graves' hyperthyroidism. The sequencing sample was made of peripheral blood. The rearrangement uses TRBV7-9 and TRBJ1-1; no clear D. The CDR3 region is CASSYAEGTEAFF. CDR3 DNA: TGTGCCAGCAGCTATGCAGAGGGCACTGAAGCTTTCTTT.